These T cell receptor beta chains were read from a single sample in a study of early T cells in non-severe SARS-CoV-2 infection. Each CDR3 protein gets one entry after TCRdb re-called the 5' RACE reads with MiXCR. The sample lists about 80,000 distinct CDR3 sequences, more than 4% occurring once. This material consisted of whole blood, taken at baseline. These receptor sequences come from an adult who was a healthcare worker with PCR-confirmed SARS-CoV-2 infection or an uninfected control (not recorded which). The CDR3 runs from the conserved cysteine through the conserved F or W. A D gene is named only where the DNA matches it firmly. Where a row states a size, it is once, few, many or the class of an expanded clone; other rows omit it.

v_gene	abundance	j_gene	d_gene	CDR3aa	CDR3nt
TRBV2	few	TRBJ1-1	NA	CASRELGLPEAFF	TGTGCCAGCAGAGAACTCGGACTTCCCGAAGCTTTCTTT
TRBV20-1	many	TRBJ2-1	TRBD2	CSAPGLADYNEQFF	TGCAGTGCTCCGGGACTAGCGGACTACAATGAGCAGTTCTTC
TRBV18	many	TRBJ1-1	NA	CASSPGPNTEAFF	TGTGCCAGCTCACCGGGACCGAACACTGAAGCTTTCTTT
TRBV24-1	many	TRBJ2-1	NA	CATHEDEGRNRSSYNEQFF	TGTGCCACCCATGAAGATGAGGGTCGTAATAGGAGCTCCTACAATGAGCAGTTCTTC
TRBV7-3	NA	TRBJ1-1	NA	CASSLSGQGNTEAFF	TGTGCCAGCAGCTTAAGTGGGCAGGGGAACACTGAAGCTTTCTTT
TRBV11-2	many	TRBJ1-2	NA	CASSAAVGRINYGYTF	TGTGCCAGCAGCGCAGCCGTGGGACGCATAAACTATGGCTACACCTTC
TRBV7-9	NA	TRBJ1-1	NA	CASSFSAEAFF	TGTGCCAGCAGCTTTAGTGCTGAAGCTTTCTTT
TRBV20-1	many	TRBJ2-3	NA	CSARDEGGTDTQYF	TGCAGTGCTAGAGATGAGGGGGGCACAGATACGCAGTATTTT
TRBV19	many	TRBJ2-3	TRBD2	CASRLAGDTQYF	TGTGCCAGTCGACTAGCAGGAGATACGCAGTATTTT
TRBV6-1	many	TRBJ1-5	NA	CASSEARRVEQPQHF	TGTGCCAGCAGTGAAGCGCGTAGGGTAGAGCAGCCCCAGCATTTT
TRBV7-2	few	TRBJ2-7	TRBD2	CASSLRLAGSYEQYF	TGTGCCAGCAGCTTAAGGCTAGCGGGATCCTACGAGCAGTACTTC
TRBV7-8	many	TRBJ1-1	TRBD1	CASSLTGQLNTEAFF	TGTGCCAGCAGCTTGACGGGACAGCTAAACACTGAAGCTTTCTTT
TRBV10-3	few	TRBJ2-2	NA	CAIEKEYGAGELFF	TGTGCCATCGAGAAGGAATACGGGGCCGGGGAGCTGTTTTTT
TRBV5-1	few	TRBJ2-7	NA	CASSLTGIGSYEQYF	TGCGCCAGCAGCTTGACGGGTATTGGTTCCTACGAGCAGTACTTC
TRBV12-3/TRBV12-4	few	TRBJ2-3	TRBD2	CASSASGRTDTQYF	TGTGCCAGCAGCGCTAGCGGACGCACAGATACGCAGTATTTT
TRBV12-3/TRBV12-4	few	TRBJ1-2	NA	CASSTSFYGYTF	TGTGCCAGCAGTACAAGTTTCTATGGCTACACCTTC
TRBV19	NA	TRBJ2-1	NA	CASSAGTPSGRNEQFF	TGTGCCAGTAGTGCCGGGACTCCTTCTGGGAGGAATGAGCAGTTCTTC
TRBV27	NA	TRBJ2-6	NA	CASRVAGSGANVLTF	TGTGCCAGCAGGGTGGCGGGCTCTGGGGCCAACGTCCTGACTTTC
TRBV27	many	TRBJ2-3	TRBD2	CASSFPRWRERSDTQYF	TGTGCCAGCAGTTTCCCCCGTTGGCGGGAGAGATCAGATACGCAGTATTTT
TRBV6-6	few	TRBJ2-7	NA	CASIPPISYEQYF	TGTGCCAGCATCCCCCCGATCTCCTACGAGCAGTACTTC
TRBV29-1	many	TRBJ2-3	NA	CSVERDLQGDTQYF	TGCAGCGTTGAAAGGGATCTCCAGGGGGATACGCAGTATTTT
TRBV7-3	many	TRBJ2-2	NA	CASSLFRNTGELFF	TGTGCCAGCAGCTTATTCCGGAATACCGGGGAGCTGTTTTTT
TRBV12-3/TRBV12-4	NA	TRBJ2-1	TRBD2	CASRPTSGSYNEQFF	TGTGCCAGCAGGCCTACTAGCGGCTCCTACAATGAGCAGTTCTTC
TRBV9	few	TRBJ2-1	TRBD2	CASSVPGLAGNEQFF	TGTGCCAGCAGCGTACCCGGACTAGCTGGAAATGAGCAGTTCTTC
TRBV12-3/TRBV12-4	NA	TRBJ2-4	TRBD2	CASSPLIAGGPNIQYF	TGTGCCAGCAGTCCCCTTATAGCGGGAGGGCCGAACATTCAGTACTTC
TRBV20-1	NA	TRBJ2-3	NA	CSARGNPPDTQYF	TGCAGTGCTAGGGGAAACCCCCCGGATACGCAGTATTTT
TRBV7-9	many	TRBJ1-1	NA	CASILDGLNTEAFF	TGTGCCAGCATCCTGGACGGCCTGAACACTGAAGCTTTCTTT
TRBV6-1	few	TRBJ2-7	NA	CASSELGRGKAIF	TGTGCCAGCAGTGAACTTGGCCGTGGAAAAGCCATCTTC
TRBV10-2	many	TRBJ2-4	NA	CASSEGARRGSAKNIQYF	TGCGCCAGCAGTGAAGGGGCCAGGAGGGGGAGTGCCAAAAACATTCAGTACTTC
TRBV20-1	many	TRBJ2-7	TRBD2	CSARVYRTSGYEQYF	TGCAGTGCTAGAGTCTACCGGACTAGCGGATACGAGCAGTACTTC
TRBV10-3	NA	TRBJ2-7	TRBD1	CAISNGGQAGYEQYF	TGTGCCATCAGCAATGGGGGACAGGCAGGGTACGAGCAGTACTTC
TRBV5-1	NA	TRBJ1-1	TRBD1	CASSLGQGKTEAFF	TGCGCCAGCAGCTTGGGACAGGGGAAGACTGAAGCTTTCTTT
TRBV24-1	many	TRBJ1-2	NA	CATSDTAYAEGYTF	TGTGCCACCAGTGACACAGCCTACGCGGAAGGCTACACCTTC
TRBV10-1	many	TRBJ1-1	NA	CASSESANTEAFF	TGCGCCAGCAGTGAATCGGCAAACACTGAAGCTTTCTTT
TRBV20-1	few	TRBJ1-1	NA	CSARVANTEAFF	TGCAGTGCTAGGGTGGCGAACACTGAAGCTTTCTTT
TRBV29-1	few	TRBJ1-1	NA	CSLRGGGTEAFF	TGCAGCCTCCGAGGGGGTGGAACTGAAGCTTTCTTT
TRBV6-2/TRBV6-3	NA	TRBJ2-1	TRBD1	CASSYGDREHNEQFF	TGTGCCAGCAGTTACGGGGACAGGGAACACAATGAGCAGTTCTTC
TRBV4-1	few	TRBJ2-7	NA	CASSQGREAEQYF	TGCGCCAGCAGCCAAGGACGAGAGGCCGAGCAGTACTTC
TRBV24-1	few	TRBJ1-2	NA	CATSDPTGRGSYTF	TGTGCCACCAGTGATCCCACCGGTCGGGGTAGCTACACCTTC
TRBV15	NA	TRBJ2-1	TRBD2	CATSPGAGGYNEQFF	TGTGCCACCAGTCCAGGGGCGGGAGGCTACAATGAGCAGTTCTTC
TRBV6-2/TRBV6-3	few	TRBJ2-4	TRBD1	CASSRGTGRQYF	TGTGCCAGCAGCAGAGGGACAGGCAGGCAGTACTTC
TRBV5-1	many	TRBJ1-1	NA	CASSLALGGTEAFF	TGCGCCAGCAGCTTGGCTTTGGGGGGCACTGAAGCTTTCTTT
TRBV29-1	NA	TRBJ2-6	NA	CSVELRGLGANVLTF	TGCAGCGTTGAACTTCGGGGGTTAGGGGCCAACGTCCTGACTTTC
TRBV6-5	NA	TRBJ2-3	TRBD2	CASSRTLAGVDTQYF	TGTGCCAGCAGTCGCACACTAGCGGGAGTAGATACGCAGTATTTT
TRBV20-1	many	TRBJ2-1	TRBD2	CSATGLEEDEQFF	TGCAGTGCCACCGGACTAGAAGAAGATGAGCAGTTCTTC
TRBV7-8	few	TRBJ2-2	TRBD2	CASSLTIRTSGRTGELFF	TGTGCCAGCAGCTTAACGATTAGGACTAGCGGGAGAACCGGGGAGCTGTTTTTT
TRBV30	many	TRBJ1-1	NA	CAWSRGNPTLNTEAFF	TGTGCCTGGAGTCGAGGGAACCCCACCCTGAACACTGAAGCTTTCTTT
TRBV13	many	TRBJ2-2	TRBD2	CASSSLAGGPTGELFF	TGTGCCAGCAGCAGTCTAGCGGGAGGCCCCACCGGGGAGCTGTTTTTT
TRBV7-8	NA	TRBJ1-2	TRBD1	CASSYSRDSLYGYTF	TGTGCCAGCAGCTACAGCAGGGACAGTCTCTATGGCTACACCTTC